Listed here are 25 T cell receptor beta chains from one sample, sequenced in a study of cytomegalovirus exposure and HLA in healthy donors. Both 60 Vbeta primers and 13 Jbeta primers went into the PCR. The table came from immunoSEQ multiplex PCR; TCRdb's copy has only in-frame clones and leaves some out. The sample gives 250,000 to 350,000 clones, about four fifths of which show up once; 0.3% is in the top ten. Input material: PBMCs. The receptors here all came from a girl aged 2-10 years in good health and CMV-seronegative.

The CDR3 coding sequence is TGCGCCAGCAGCTCCGGACTTCGAACCCTCCACTTT. Translating gives CASSSGLRTLHF. The chain carries TRBV5-1 and TRBJ1-6, with unresolved D. The CDR3 runs 12 residues. V shed 3 bases and J shed 14 bases, with 12 bases lying between them. Germline V gives CDR1 SGHRS, CDR2 YFSETQ.

The J gene is TRBJ2-3, the V gene TRBV7-9; TRBD2 matches at 7 bases. The germline gives CDR1 SEHNR, CDR2 FQNEAQ (reference sequence). The trim removed 3 bases at V and 4 bases at J, leaving 10 bases unmatched. This CDR3 has 16 amino acids. The CDR3 DNA sequence: TGTGCCAGCAGCTTCGCCGGGACTACAACGTCAGATACGCAGTATTTT. This translates into CASSFAGTTTSDTQYF. The variable domain in full, with the rest retrieved from reference TRBV7-9 and TRBJ2-3, is DTGVSQNPRHKITKRGQNVTFRCDPISEHNRLYWYRQTLGQGPEFLTYFQNEAQLEKSRLLSDRFSAERPKGSFSTLEIQRTEQGDSAMYLCASSFAGTTTSDTQYFGPGTRLTVL.

The chain recombines TRBV5-1 with TRBJ2-2; TRBD1 might be the D (8 bases). The length of the CDR3 is 15 residues. Per the germline V gene, CDR1 is SGHRS and CDR2 is YFSETQ. V was trimmed by 2 bases and J by 5 bases, leaving 13 bases between them. CDR3 in amino acids: CASSFTGGETGELFF. CDR3 sequence (DNA): TGCGCCAGCAGCTTCACAGGGGGGGAGACCGGGGAGCTGTTTTTT. The full variable domain, in which reference TRBV5-1 and TRBJ2-2 provide the parts outside the CDR3, is KAGVTQTPRYLIKTRGQQVTLSCSPISGHRSVSWYQQTPGQGLQFLFEYFSETQRNKGNFPGRFSGRQFSNSRSEMNVSTLELGDSALYLCASSFTGGETGELFFGEGSRLTVL.

V gene TRBV6-5 combines with J gene TRBJ2-1, with TRBD2 matching over 8 bases. CDR1 is MNHEY and CDR2 is SVGAGI in the germline V gene. There are 15 residues in the CDR3. After removal of 2 bases from V and 5 bases from J, the junction contained 5 bases not matched to a gene. CDR3 DNA sequence: TGTGCCAGCAGTTACAGCGGGAGTTGGGACAATGAGCAGTTCTTC. Translating gives CASSYSGSWDNEQFF.

The chain employs TRBV7-7 and TRBJ2-2; 8 bases fit TRBD1. Trimming cost V 4 bases and J 8 bases; bases outside gene matches: 3. The CDR3 is 13 residues long. Germline-derived CDR1 and CDR2 are SSHAT and FNYEAQ (reference sequence). The CDR3 here is CASSSDRGGELFF. In nucleotides, the CDR3 is TGTGCCAGCAGCTCCGACAGGGGAGGGGAGCTGTTTTTT. The entire variable domain, with the rest obtained from reference TRBV7-7 and TRBJ2-2, is as follows: GAGVSQSPRYKVTKRGQDVTLRCDPISSHATLYWYQQALGQGPEFLTYFNYEAQPDKSGLPSDRFSAERPEGSISTLTIQRTEQRDSAMYRCASSSDRGGELFFGEGSRLTVL.

This sequence joins TRBV4-2 and TRBJ1-5; D perhaps matches TRBD1 (5 bases). The V gene lost 4 bases and the J gene lost 0 bases, with 16 bases spanning the gap. Germline CDR1 is LGHNA and CDR2 is YNFKEQ. The CDR3 length is 17 residues. DNA for the CDR3: TGTGCCAGCAGCCCGGAAGGGGTTGGCCTTAGCAATCAGCCCCAGCATTTT. Its translation: CASSPEGVGLSNQPQHF.

The V and J genes are TRBV5-4 and TRBJ2-3, with 13 bases fitting TRBD2. The CDR3 covers 15 residues. Unmatched junction bases numbered 4, after V lost 3 bases and J lost 6 bases. Germline V CDR1 and CDR2: SGHNT, YYREEE (reference sequence). The CDR3 reads CASSSRTSGGDTQYF. The CDR3 DNA follows: TGTGCCAGCAGCTCTAGGACTAGCGGGGGCGATACGCAGTATTTT.

The V gene is TRBV10-1, the J gene TRBJ1-2; 7 bases fit TRBD1. Germline V gives CDR1 WNHNN, CDR2 SYGVQD (reference sequence). CDR3 size: 18 residues. J gave up 1 base and V 9 bases, and 20 bases lay outside the gene matches. DNA of the CDR3: TGCGCCAGGTTGTCCCAAGACAGGGCCCGTTCTCTTAACTATGGCTACACCTTC. Translated: CARLSQDRARSLNYGYTF.

The chain recombines TRBV5-3 with TRBJ1-2; 9 nucleotides line up with TRBD1. TRBV5-3 is an ORF; its function is uncertain. J lost 6 bases, V lost 10 bases, and 7 bases had no gene match. This CDR3 region has 12 residues. This chain's CDR3 is CARGTGPDGYTF. CDR3 bases: TGTGCCCGCGGGACAGGGCCGGATGGCTACACCTTC.

V usage is TRBV9 and J usage is TRBJ2-5, with 9 bases that match TRBD2. This CDR3 contains 18 residues. J gave up 4 bases and V 1 base, and 14 bases lay outside the gene matches. CDR1 and CDR2 (germline): SGDLS, YYNGEE. The CDR3: CASSVFINAGGVGETQYF. DNA of the CDR3: TGTGCCAGCAGCGTATTCATCAATGCGGGAGGGGTCGGAGAGACCCAGTACTTC.

This clone was found a few times. This sequence joins TRBV18 and TRBJ2-5; 7 nucleotides align to TRBD1. This CDR3 is built from 17 residues. V shed 6 bases, J shed 4 bases, and the junction held 17 bases outside the gene matches. The germline CDR1 and CDR2 sequences are KGHSH and LQKENI. The CDR3 DNA follows: TGTGCCAGCTCCCGACAGGGTGGTTTGTTGAAAGGAGAGACCCAGTACTTC. Residues: CASSRQGGLLKGETQYF.

This chain joins TRBV7-3 and TRBJ2-7; 7 bases are shared with TRBD2. The CDR3 consists of 17 residues. J gave up 0 bases and V 0 bases, and 8 bases lay outside the gene matches. Germline assignment: CDR1 SGHTA and CDR2 FQGTGA. Here the CDR3 DNA reads TGTGCCAGCAGCTTAACGAGGAAGCGGGGAAGCTCCTACGAGCAGTACTTC. This sequence encodes CASSLTRKRGSSYEQYF.

This sequence joins TRBV6-1 and TRBJ2-7; D may be TRBD1 (6 bases). This CDR3 has 15 residues. Trimming cost V 5 bases and J 6 bases, with 20 bases left between them. The germline V gene has CDR1 MNHNS and CDR2 SASEGT. In DNA, the CDR3 is TGTGCCAGCAGTCACCGTGCGTACAGGGTACGCGAGCAGTACTTC. Translating gives CASSHRAYRVREQYF.

The V call is TRBV7-9, the J call TRBJ2-4; D ambiguous. Germline CDR1 is SEHNR and CDR2 is FQNEAQ (reference sequence). V dropped 5 bases and J dropped 7 bases, with 15 bases sitting between them. The CDR3 totals 14 residues. The CDR3 protein is CASSQSRVDNIQYF. In DNA form, the CDR3 reads TGTGCCAGCAGCCAGTCCCGGGTAGACAACATTCAGTACTTC.

The rearrangement uses TRBV7-9 and TRBJ2-7; D gene unclear. The CDR3 covers 13 residues. Germline V lookup: CDR1 SEHNR, CDR2 FQNEAQ (reference sequence). Trimming took 5 bases from V and 3 from J, leaving 11 bases between them. The CDR3 DNA reads TGTGCCAGCAGCCCTACAGCTAACTACGAGCAGTACTTC. It codes for CASSPTANYEQYF.

The chain has TRBV9 and TRBJ2-4; 13 bases line up with TRBD2. The V and J ends lost 4 bases and 8 bases, in that order; junction bases with no gene match: 9. CDR3 length: 16 amino acids. Germline lookup yields CDR1 SGDLS and CDR2 YYNGEE. This chain's CDR3 is CASSPAGLAGEYIQYF. The CDR3 coding sequence is TGTGCCAGCAGCCCCGCCGGACTAGCGGGAGAGTACATTCAGTACTTC.

This clone was seen just once. The rearrangement joins TRBV2 to TRBJ1-5; D ambiguous. Germline-derived CDR1 and CDR2 are SNHLY and FYNNEI. Trimming removed 4 bases at V and 1 base at J, with 11 bases between. CDR3 length equals 15 residues. In DNA, the CDR3 is TGTGCCAGCAGTGCGGGGTTGGGAAGCAATCAGCCCCAGCATTTT. Its translation is CASSAGLGSNQPQHF.

The gene calls are TRBV4-1 and TRBJ2-7, with D perhaps matching TRBD1 (6 bases). Germline V CDR1 and CDR2: MGHRA, YSYEKL. The germline V and J ends were trimmed by 3 bases and 0 bases, with 12 bases remaining between them. CDR3 length: 15 amino acids. The CDR3 coding sequence is TGCGCCAGCAGCCAGCGGACAGCGAACTCCTACGAGCAGTACTTC. The encoded protein is CASSQRTANSYEQYF.

The chain recombines TRBV28 with TRBJ1-2; maybe TRBD1 (6 bases). The CDR3 consists of 14 residues. Trimming took off 4 bases at V and 2 bases at J, with 11 bases between the two ends. Germline V CDR1 and CDR2: MDHEN, SYDVKM. The CDR3 DNA sequence: TGTGCCAGCAGTTACGGGACACGGAACTATGGCTACACCTTC. Its translation is CASSYGTRNYGYTF.

This chain uses TRBV6-4 with TRBJ1-1; D possibly corresponds to TRBD1 (5 bases). Looked up from germline, CDR1 is MRHNA and CDR2 is SNTAGT. The V gene lost 6 bases and the J gene lost 0 bases, with 8 bases spanning the gap. This CDR3 region has 13 residues. CDR3 region: CASRVTVNTEAFF. The DNA of the CDR3 is TGTGCCAGCAGAGTGACAGTGAACACTGAAGCTTTCTTT.

V and J are TRBV4-1 and TRBJ1-1, with D unresolved. The V and J ends lost 1 base and 8 bases respectively, with 8 bases between them. Germline V lookup: CDR1 MGHRA, CDR2 YSYEKL. The CDR3 runs 12 residues. CDR3 sequence: CASSQGTLEAFF. The CDR3 DNA is TGCGCCAGCAGCCAAGGAACCCTAGAAGCTTTCTTT.

The V call is TRBV27, the J call TRBJ2-7, with TRBD1 matching over 8 bases. Trimming took 0 bases from V and 5 from J; bases not matched to a gene: 6. The CDR3 extends over 15 amino acids. Germline assignment: CDR1 MNHEY and CDR2 SMNVEV (reference sequence). The CDR3 loop is CASSLSGTGVHEQYF. In nucleotides, the CDR3 is TGTGCCAGCAGTTTATCCGGGACAGGAGTACACGAGCAGTACTTC.

This rearrangement joins TRBV18 to TRBJ1-1, with TRBD1 matching over 9 bases. The CDR3 loop spans 12 amino acids. Germline V gene data show CDR1 as KGHSH and CDR2 as LQKENI. Unmatched junction bases numbered 1, after V lost 3 bases and J lost 8 bases. The CDR3 protein is CASSPDRGEAFF. CDR3 nucleotide sequence: TGTGCCAGCTCACCCGACAGGGGGGAAGCTTTCTTT.

This clone was picked up a small number of times. The chain employs TRBV5-4 and TRBJ2-7, with a possible D match to TRBD2 (6 bases). This CDR3 is 14 amino acids long. Germline V gene data show CDR1 as SGHNT and CDR2 as YYREEE (reference sequence). V shed 0 bases and J shed 2 bases, with 9 bases lying between them. The CDR3 DNA is TGTGCCAGCAGCTTGGCACTAGCCCCCTACGAGCAGTACTTC. It codes for CASSLALAPYEQYF.

This chain connects TRBV18 to TRBJ1-4; maybe TRBD1 (5 bases). The CDR3 spans 15 residues. The V gene's germline CDR1 is KGHSH and CDR2 LQKENI. Trimming cost V 4 bases and J 0 bases, with 9 bases left between them. As DNA, the CDR3 is TGTGCCAGCTCACTCAGGGATGCAACTAATGAAAAACTGTTTTTT. This gives the protein CASSLRDATNEKLFF.